This TCR beta chain was retrieved from a study of liver allograft versus peripheral blood T cells. Study as a whole: Transplanted livers and recipients' peripheral blood had their T cell receptor repertoires compared.

General study points: Reports indicated that T cell receptor repertoires inside liver allografts differed from those in peripheral blood.

V lost 5 bases and J lost 8, with 18 bases in between. CDR3 length equals 15 residues. CDR1 and CDR2 from the germline V gene are KGHDR and SFDVKD. By sample share, this clonotype is medium-sized. Antigen: not known. TCRdb ran MiXCR on the reads and lists one entry per CDR3 protein. Among more than 10,000 distinct CDR3 sequences listed, 28% were seen once. This TCR was recovered from a human patient who had a liver transplant. These T cells may partly come from the graft donor. The chain uses TRBV24-1 and TRBJ2-1; D tentatively fits TRBD1 or TRBD2 (5 bases each). The DNA of the CDR3 is TGTGCCACCAGTGCCCCGGGGCCCCAGGGCGATGAGCAGTTCTTC. Translation: CATSAPGPQGDEQFF.